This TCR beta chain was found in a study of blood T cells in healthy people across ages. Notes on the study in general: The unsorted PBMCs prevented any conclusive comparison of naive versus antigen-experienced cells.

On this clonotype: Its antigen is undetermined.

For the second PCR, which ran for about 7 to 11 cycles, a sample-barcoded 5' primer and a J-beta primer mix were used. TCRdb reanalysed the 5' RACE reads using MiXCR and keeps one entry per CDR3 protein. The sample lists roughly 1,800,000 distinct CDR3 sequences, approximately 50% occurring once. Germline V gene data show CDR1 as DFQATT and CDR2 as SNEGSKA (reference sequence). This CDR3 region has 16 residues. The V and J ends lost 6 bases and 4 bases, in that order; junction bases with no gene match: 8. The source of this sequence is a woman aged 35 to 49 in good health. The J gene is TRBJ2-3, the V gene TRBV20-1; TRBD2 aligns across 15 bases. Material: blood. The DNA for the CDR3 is TGCAGTGCAAACCGACGGACTAGCGGGGGGGCAGATACGCAGTATTTT. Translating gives CSANRRTSGGADTQYF.